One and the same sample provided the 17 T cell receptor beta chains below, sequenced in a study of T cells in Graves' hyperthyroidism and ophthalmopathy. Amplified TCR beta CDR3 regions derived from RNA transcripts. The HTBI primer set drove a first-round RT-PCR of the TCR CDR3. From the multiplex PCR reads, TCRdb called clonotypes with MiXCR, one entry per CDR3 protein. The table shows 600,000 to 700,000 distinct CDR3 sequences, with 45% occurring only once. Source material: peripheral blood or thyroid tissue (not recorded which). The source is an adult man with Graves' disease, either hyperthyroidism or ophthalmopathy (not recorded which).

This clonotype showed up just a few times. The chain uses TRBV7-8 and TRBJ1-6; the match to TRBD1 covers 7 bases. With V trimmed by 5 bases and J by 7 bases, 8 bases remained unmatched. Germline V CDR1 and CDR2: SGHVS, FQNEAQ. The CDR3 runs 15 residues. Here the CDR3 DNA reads TGTGCCAGCAGCCCCCGGGACAGAAGAAATTCACCCCTCCACTTT. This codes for CASSPRDRRNSPLHF. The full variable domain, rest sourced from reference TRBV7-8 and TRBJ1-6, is GAGVSQSPRYKVAKRGQDVALRCDPISGHVSLFWYQQALGQGPEFLTYFQNEAQLDKSGLPSDRFFAERPEGSVSTLKIQRTQQEDSAVYLCASSPRDRRNSPLHFGNGTRLTVT.

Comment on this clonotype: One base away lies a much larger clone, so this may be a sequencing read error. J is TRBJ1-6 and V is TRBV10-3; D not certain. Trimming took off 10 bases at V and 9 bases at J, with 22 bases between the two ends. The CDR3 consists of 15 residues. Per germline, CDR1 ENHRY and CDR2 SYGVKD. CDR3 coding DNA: TGTGCCACCCTTGATAAACGGGCGAATAGTTCACCCCTCCACTTT. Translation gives CATLDKRANSSPLHF.

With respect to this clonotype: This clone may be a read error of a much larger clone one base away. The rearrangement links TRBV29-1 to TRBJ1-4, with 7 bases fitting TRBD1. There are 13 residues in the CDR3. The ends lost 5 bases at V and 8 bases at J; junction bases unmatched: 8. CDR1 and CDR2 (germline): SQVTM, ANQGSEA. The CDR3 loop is CSVRKGAGEKLFF. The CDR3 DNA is TGCAGCGTTCGTAAGGGGGCCGGCGAAAAACTGTTTTTT.

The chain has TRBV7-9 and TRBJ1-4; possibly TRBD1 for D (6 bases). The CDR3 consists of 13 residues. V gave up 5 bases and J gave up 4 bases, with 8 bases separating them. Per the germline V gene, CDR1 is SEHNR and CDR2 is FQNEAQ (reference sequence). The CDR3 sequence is CASSDRINEKLFF. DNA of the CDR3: TGTGCCAGCAGCGACAGGATTAATGAAAAACTGTTTTTT.

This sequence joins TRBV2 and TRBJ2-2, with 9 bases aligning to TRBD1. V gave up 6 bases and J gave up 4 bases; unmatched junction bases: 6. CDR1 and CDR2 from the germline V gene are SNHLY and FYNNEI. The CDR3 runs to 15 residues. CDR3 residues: CASSRTGESTGELFF. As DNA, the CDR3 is TGTGCCAGCAGCCGGACAGGGGAGAGCACCGGGGAGCTGTTTTTT.

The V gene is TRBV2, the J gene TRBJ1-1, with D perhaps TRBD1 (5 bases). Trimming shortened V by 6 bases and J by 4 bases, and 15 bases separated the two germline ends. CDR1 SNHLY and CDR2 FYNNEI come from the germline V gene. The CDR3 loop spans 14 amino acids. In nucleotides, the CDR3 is TGTGCCAGCAGCTTCAGGGTTGAGGGCACTGAAGCTTTCTTT. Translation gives CASSFRVEGTEAFF. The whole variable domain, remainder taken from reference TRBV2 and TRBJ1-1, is EPEVTQTPSHQVTQMGQEVILRCVPISNHLYFYWYRQILGQKVEFLVSFYNNEISEKSEIFDDQFSVERPDGSNFTLKIRSTKLEDSAMYFCASSFRVEGTEAFFGQGTRLTVV.

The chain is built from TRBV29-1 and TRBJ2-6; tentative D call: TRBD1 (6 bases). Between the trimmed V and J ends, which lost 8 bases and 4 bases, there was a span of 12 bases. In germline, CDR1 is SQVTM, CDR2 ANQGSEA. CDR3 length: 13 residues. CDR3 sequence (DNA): TGCAGCTCAGGGGCGCCCGGGGCCAACGTCCTGACTTTC. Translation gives CSSGAPGANVLTF.

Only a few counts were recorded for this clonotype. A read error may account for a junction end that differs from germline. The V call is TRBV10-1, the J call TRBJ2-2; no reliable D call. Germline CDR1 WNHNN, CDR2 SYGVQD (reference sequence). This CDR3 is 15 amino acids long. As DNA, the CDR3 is TGTGCCAGCAGTGCCGACTGGGGGAACACCGGGGAGCTGTTTTTT. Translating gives CASSADWGNTGELFF.

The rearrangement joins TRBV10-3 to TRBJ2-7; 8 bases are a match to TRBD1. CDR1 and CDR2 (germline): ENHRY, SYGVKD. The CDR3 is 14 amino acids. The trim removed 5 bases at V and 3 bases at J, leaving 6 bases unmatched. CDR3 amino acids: CAISYAGTGYEQYF. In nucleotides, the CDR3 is TGTGCCATCAGTTACGCCGGGACAGGCTACGAGCAGTACTTC.

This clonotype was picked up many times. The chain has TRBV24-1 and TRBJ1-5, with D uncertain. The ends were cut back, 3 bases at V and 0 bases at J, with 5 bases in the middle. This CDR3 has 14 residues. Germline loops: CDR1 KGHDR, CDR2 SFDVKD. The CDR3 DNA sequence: TGTGCCACCAGTGATCCGAATAGCAATCAGCCCCAGCATTTT. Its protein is CATSDPNSNQPQHF.

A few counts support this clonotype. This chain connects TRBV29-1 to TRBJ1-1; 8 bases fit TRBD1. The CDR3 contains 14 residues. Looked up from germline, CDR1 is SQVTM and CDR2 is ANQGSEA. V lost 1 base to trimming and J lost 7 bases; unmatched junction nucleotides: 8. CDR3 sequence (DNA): TGCAGCGTTGAAGGGGGCAGGGGGCGCGGTGAAGCTTTCTTT. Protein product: CSVEGGRGRGEAFF.

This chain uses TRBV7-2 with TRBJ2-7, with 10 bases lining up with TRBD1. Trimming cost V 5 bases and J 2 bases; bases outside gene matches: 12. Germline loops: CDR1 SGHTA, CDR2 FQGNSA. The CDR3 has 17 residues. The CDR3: CASSRVGGGQGAYEQYF. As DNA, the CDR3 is TGTGCCAGCAGCCGAGTTGGGGGAGGACAGGGGGCCTACGAGCAGTACTTC.

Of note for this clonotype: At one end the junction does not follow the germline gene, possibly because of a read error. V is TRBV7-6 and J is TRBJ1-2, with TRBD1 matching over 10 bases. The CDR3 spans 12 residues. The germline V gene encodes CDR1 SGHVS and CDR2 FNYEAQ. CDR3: CASRRPGQGYHF. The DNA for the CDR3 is TGTGCCAGCAGGAGGCCGGGACAGGGGTATCACTTC.

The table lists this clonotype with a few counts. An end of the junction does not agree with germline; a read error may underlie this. The CDR3 bases are TGTGCCAGCAGCTTATCCTCAGCGGGAGGGTACGAGCAGTACTTC. Amino acids: CASSLSSAGGYEQYF. The rearrangement uses TRBV5-1 and TRBJ2-7; 10 bases fit TRBD2. From germline, CDR1 is SGHRS and CDR2 YFSETQ. The CDR3 spans 15 residues.

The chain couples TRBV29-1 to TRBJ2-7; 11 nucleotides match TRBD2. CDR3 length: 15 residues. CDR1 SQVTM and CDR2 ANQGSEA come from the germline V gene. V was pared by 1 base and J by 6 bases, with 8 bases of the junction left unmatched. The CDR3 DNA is TGCAGCGTTGAAGGTACTAGCGGGAGCACACGCGAGCAGTACTTC. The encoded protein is CSVEGTSGSTREQYF.

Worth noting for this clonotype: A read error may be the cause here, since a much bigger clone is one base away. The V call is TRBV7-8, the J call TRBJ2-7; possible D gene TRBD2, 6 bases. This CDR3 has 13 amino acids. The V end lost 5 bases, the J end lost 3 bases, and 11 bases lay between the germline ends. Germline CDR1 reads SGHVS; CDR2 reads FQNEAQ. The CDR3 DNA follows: TGTGCCAGCAGCCAATCGGGGGACTACGAGCAGTACTTC. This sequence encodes CASSQSGDYEQYF.

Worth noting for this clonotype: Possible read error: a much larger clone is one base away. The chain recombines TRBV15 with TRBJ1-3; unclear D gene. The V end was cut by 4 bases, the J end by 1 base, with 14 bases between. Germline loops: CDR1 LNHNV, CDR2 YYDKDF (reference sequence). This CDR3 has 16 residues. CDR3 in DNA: TGTGCCACCAGCAAGGCTTTGGCCTCTTCTGGAAACACCATATATTTT. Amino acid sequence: CATSKALASSGNTIYF.